The following is a TCR beta chain sequence with its context. Trimming stripped 4 bases from V and 1 base from J, with 7 bases between. The CDR3 consists of 14 residues. CDR1 and CDR2 from the germline V gene are MNHEY and SVGAGI. The data were taken from a study of blood T cell repertoires in COVID-19. The data were produced by immunoSEQ multiplex PCR, yet TCRdb's version contains in-frame clones alone and is incomplete. The data contain about 120,000 clones, around 80% of them seen just once; the ten biggest clones take up 1.5% to 2%. The sample taken for sequencing was peripheral blood. The clonotype originates from a man between 70 and 80 years old with acute or convalescent COVID-19. The chain combines TRBV6-5 with TRBJ2-2; possibly TRBD1 for D (5 bases). CDR3 amino acids: CASSSTVNTGELFF. The CDR3 region has the DNA TGTGCCAGCAGTTCGACAGTGAACACCGGGGAGCTGTTTTTT.